The 18 T cell receptor beta chains below come from one sample, sequenced in a study of blood T cell repertoires in COVID-19. Clones were read by immunoSEQ multiplex PCR, and TCRdb kept only the in-frame ones, dropping some. The sample consists of roughly 200,000 clones, roughly 84% of them appearing once. The sample taken for sequencing was peripheral blood. These receptors all come from a man in his fifties with COVID-19, enrolled during active disease.

The rearrangement joins TRBV5-1 to TRBJ2-7; 10 bases agree with TRBD2. Germline CDR1 reads SGHRS; CDR2 reads YFSETQ. The CDR3 loop spans 15 amino acids. J was trimmed by 3 bases and V by 2 bases; bases with no gene match: 5. The CDR3 loop reads CASSFNSGRHYEQYF. Written as DNA, the CDR3 is TGCGCCAGCAGCTTTAATAGCGGGAGGCACTACGAGCAGTACTTC.

The CDR3 here is CASTQGGPGTEAFF. CDR3 in DNA: TGTGCCAGCACGCAGGGGGGACCGGGGACTGAAGCTTTCTTT. The chain joins TRBV6-5 to TRBJ1-1; the match to TRBD1 covers 7 bases. The CDR3 sequence is 14 residues long. Trimming took 7 bases from V and 5 from J; bases not matched to a gene: 10. Germline CDR1 is MNHEY and CDR2 is SVGAGI.

In its sample, this clone was seen a few times. The V call is TRBV6-1, the J call TRBJ2-2, with TRBD2 matching over 11 bases. The junction had 4 bases not matched to a gene; V was cut back by 2 bases and J by 5 bases. This CDR3 region has 16 residues. Germline CDR1 reads MNHNS; CDR2 reads SASEGT. The CDR3 reads CASSERLAGGTGELFF. CDR3 bases: TGTGCCAGCAGTGAAAGGCTAGCGGGAGGAACCGGGGAGCTGTTTTTT.

The chain is built from TRBV28 and TRBJ2-7; perhaps TRBD1 as D (6 bases). Trimming removed 6 bases from V and 4 bases from J, with 13 bases in between. This CDR3 spans 13 amino acids. Germline CDR1 and CDR2: MDHEN and SYDVKM. The CDR3 spells CASRRTVNYEQYF. CDR3 DNA sequence: TGTGCCAGCAGGAGGACAGTAAATTACGAGCAGTACTTC.

The genes are TRBV6-5 and TRBJ2-7; weak D call: TRBD1 (6 bases). There are 13 residues in the CDR3. Per germline, CDR1 MNHEY and CDR2 SVGAGI. Trimming cost V 0 bases and J 10 bases, with 13 bases left between them. CDR3 sequence reads: CASSYSRDKLQYF. Written as DNA, the CDR3 is TGTGCCAGCAGTTACTCCCGGGACAAGCTACAGTACTTC.

The rearrangement uses TRBV28 and TRBJ2-5, with 8 bases that match TRBD1. Germline assignment: CDR1 MDHEN and CDR2 SYDVKM. This CDR3 is built from 14 residues. Trimming took 2 bases from V and 9 from J; bases not matched to a gene: 8. In DNA form, the CDR3 reads TGTGCCAGCAGTTTAGGGGACAGGCCCGGGGCCCAGTACTTC. Amino acid sequence: CASSLGDRPGAQYF.

The chain joins TRBV9 to TRBJ2-1; 8 bases map to TRBD1. Germline CDR1 SGDLS, CDR2 YYNGEE. This CDR3 spans 15 amino acids. J gave up 3 bases and V 3 bases, and 5 bases lay outside the gene matches. The CDR3 DNA reads TGTGCCAGCAGCGCAACAGGGGGAATCTACAATGAGCAGTTCTTC. It is translated as CASSATGGIYNEQFF.

The chain combines TRBV4-3 with TRBJ2-3; maybe TRBD2 (6 bases). The CDR3 totals 16 residues. Germline assignment: CDR1 LGHNA and CDR2 YSLEER. With 3 bases removed from V and 0 bases from J, the gap between germline ends came to 13 bases. The CDR3 bases are TGCGCCAGCAGCCAGGGGGGAGGTACTAGCACAGATACGCAGTATTTT. It is translated as CASSQGGGTSTDTQYF.

The genes are TRBV7-2 and TRBJ2-5; 11 bases are a match to TRBD1. This CDR3 spans 14 amino acids. V was pared by 5 bases and J by 4 bases, with 3 bases of the junction left unmatched. Germline V lookup: CDR1 SGHTA, CDR2 FQGNSA. CDR3 sequence: CASSRGQGAETQYF. The CDR3 region has the DNA TGTGCCAGCAGCCGTGGACAGGGGGCAGAGACCCAGTACTTC.

This clone was counted a few times. V usage is TRBV6-5 and J usage is TRBJ2-7, with 8 bases that match TRBD2. Germline lookup yields CDR1 MNHEY and CDR2 SVGAGI. The J segment lost 6 bases and the V segment lost 5 bases, leaving 6 bases of the junction unmatched. The CDR3 has 13 amino acids. The CDR3 DNA follows: TGTGCCAGCAGTCCGGGACTAGTTGGCGAGCAGTACTTC. Amino acids: CASSPGLVGEQYF.

This clone was counted once. The gene calls are TRBV10-1 and TRBJ1-6; D not certain. The CDR3 consists of 18 residues. Germline values: CDR1 WNHNN, CDR2 SYGVQD (reference sequence). V was clipped by 2 bases and J by 5 bases, with 19 bases between them. The CDR3 is CASSERITTLEDNSPLHF. The CDR3 bases are TGCGCCAGCAGTGAGCGTATTACTACACTCGAGGATAATTCACCCCTCCACTTT.

The chain links TRBV28 to TRBJ1-1, with D unclear. Germline CDR1 reads MDHEN; CDR2 reads SYDVKM. The germline V and J ends were trimmed by 4 bases and 1 base, with 10 bases remaining between them. CDR3 size: 14 residues. The CDR3 loop is CASSWGAGNTEAFF. The CDR3 nucleotides are TGTGCCAGCAGTTGGGGTGCGGGGAACACTGAAGCTTTCTTT.

The gene calls are TRBV7-9 and TRBJ2-5; D is unclear. The CDR3 totals 13 residues. Between the trimmed V and J ends, which lost 2 bases and 3 bases, there was a span of 7 bases. CDR1 SEHNR and CDR2 FQNEAQ come from the germline V gene (reference sequence). The CDR3: CASSLQVEETQYF. CDR3 nucleotides: TGTGCCAGCAGCTTACAGGTGGAAGAGACCCAGTACTTC.

The chain combines TRBV7-6 with TRBJ1-4; D not resolved. The V gene lost 2 bases and the J gene lost 6 bases, with 19 bases spanning the gap. The length of the CDR3 is 17 residues. CDR1 is SGHVS and CDR2 is FNYEAQ in the germline V gene. CDR3 amino acids: CASSLSPRGAQHEKLFF. CDR3 sequence (DNA): TGTGCCAGCAGCTTATCACCTCGGGGTGCCCAGCATGAAAAACTGTTTTTT.

The V call is TRBV6-1, the J call TRBJ1-1, with a weak D call TRBD1 (5 bases). The CDR3 totals 12 residues. V was pared by 2 bases and J by 8 bases, with 9 bases between. From germline, CDR1 is MNHNS and CDR2 SASEGT. The CDR3 sequence is CASSETWTEAFF. DNA of the CDR3: TGTGCCAGCAGTGAAACTTGGACAGAAGCTTTCTTT.

The V and J genes are TRBV27 and TRBJ1-5; 9 bases line up with TRBD1. This CDR3 has 17 amino acids. With 1 base clipped from V and 4 bases from J, the junction kept 8 bases outside the gene matches. Germline CDR1 is MNHEY and CDR2 is SMNVEV (reference sequence). In DNA, the CDR3 is TGTGCCAGCAGTTTATTGTCCGCGGGACAGGGAAATCAGCCCCAGCATTTT. This sequence encodes CASSLLSAGQGNQPQHF.

This clone was recorded a few times. The chain couples TRBV9 to TRBJ1-6; 9 bases fit TRBD1. The CDR3 contains 15 residues. Trimming removed 4 bases from V and 10 bases from J; junction bases left unmatched: 9. The germline V gene has CDR1 SGDLS and CDR2 YYNGEE. CDR3 sequence reads: CASSPRTGEGSPLHF. The CDR3 coding sequence is TGTGCCAGCAGCCCACGGACAGGGGAGGGATCACCCCTCCACTTT.

The J gene is TRBJ1-4, the V gene TRBV19; the D is unclear. Germline values: CDR1 LNHDA, CDR2 SQIVND (reference sequence). V lost 3 bases to trimming and J lost 0 bases, with 20 bases between them. The CDR3 totals 19 residues. Here the CDR3 DNA reads TGTGCCAGTAGTATCGTAGTTGGAGGAAACCTTGCAACTAATGAAAAACTGTTTTTT. Its protein product is CASSIVVGGNLATNEKLFF.